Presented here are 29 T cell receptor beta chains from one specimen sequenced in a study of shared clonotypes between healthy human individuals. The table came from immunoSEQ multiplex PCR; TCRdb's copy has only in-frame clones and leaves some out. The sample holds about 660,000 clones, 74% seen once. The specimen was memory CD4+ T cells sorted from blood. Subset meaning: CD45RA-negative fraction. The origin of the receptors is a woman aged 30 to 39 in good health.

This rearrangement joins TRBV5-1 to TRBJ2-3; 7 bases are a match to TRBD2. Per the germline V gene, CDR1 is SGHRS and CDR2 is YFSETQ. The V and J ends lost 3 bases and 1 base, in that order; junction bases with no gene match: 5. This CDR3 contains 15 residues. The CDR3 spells CASSWGGSGTDTQYF. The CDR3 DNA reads TGCGCCAGCAGCTGGGGCGGGAGTGGCACAGATACGCAGTATTTT.

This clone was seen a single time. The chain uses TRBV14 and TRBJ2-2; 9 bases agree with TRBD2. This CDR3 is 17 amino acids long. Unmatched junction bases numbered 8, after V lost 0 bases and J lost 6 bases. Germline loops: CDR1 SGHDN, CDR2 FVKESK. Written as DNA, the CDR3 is TGTGCCAGCAGCCAAGATTTAACTAGCGGGTATGCCGGGGAGCTGTTTTTT. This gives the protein CASSQDLTSGYAGELFF.

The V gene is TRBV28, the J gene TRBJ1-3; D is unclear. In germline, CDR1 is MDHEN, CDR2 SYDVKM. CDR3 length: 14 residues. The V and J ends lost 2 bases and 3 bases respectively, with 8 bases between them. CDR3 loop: CASSLQGYGNTIYF. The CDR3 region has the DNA TGTGCCAGCAGTTTACAAGGGTATGGAAACACCATATATTTT.

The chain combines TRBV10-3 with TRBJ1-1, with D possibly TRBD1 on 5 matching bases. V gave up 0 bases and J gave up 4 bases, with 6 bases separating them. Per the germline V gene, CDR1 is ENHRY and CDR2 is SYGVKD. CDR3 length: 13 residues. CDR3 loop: CAISESGRTEAFF. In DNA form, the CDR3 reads TGTGCCATCAGTGAGTCGGGACGCACTGAAGCTTTCTTT.

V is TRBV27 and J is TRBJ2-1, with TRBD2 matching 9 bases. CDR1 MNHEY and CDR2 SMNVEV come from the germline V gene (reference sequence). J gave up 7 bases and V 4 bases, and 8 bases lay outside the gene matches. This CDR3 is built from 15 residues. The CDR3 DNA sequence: TGTGCCAGCAGTTACCTTAGCGGGAGAAGAAATGAGCAGTTCTTC. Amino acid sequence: CASSYLSGRRNEQFF.

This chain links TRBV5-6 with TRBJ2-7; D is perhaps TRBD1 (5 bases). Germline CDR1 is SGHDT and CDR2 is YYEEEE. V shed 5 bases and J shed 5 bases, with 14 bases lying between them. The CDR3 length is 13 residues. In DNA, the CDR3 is TGTGCCAGCAGTTGGCGCAGGGTCCACGAGCAGTACTTC. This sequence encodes CASSWRRVHEQYF. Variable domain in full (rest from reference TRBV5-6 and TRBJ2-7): DAGVTQSPTHLIKTRGQQVTLRCSPKSGHDTVSWYQQALGQGPQFIFQYYEEEERQRGNFPDRFSGHQFPNYSSELNVNALLLGDSALYLCASSWRRVHEQYFGPGTRLTVT.

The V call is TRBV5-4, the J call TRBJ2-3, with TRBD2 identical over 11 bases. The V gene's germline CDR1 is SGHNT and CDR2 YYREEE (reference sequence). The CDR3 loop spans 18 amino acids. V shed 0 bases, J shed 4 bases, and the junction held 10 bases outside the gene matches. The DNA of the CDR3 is TGTGCCAGCAGCTTGGAGGGCACTAGCGGGAGAGGTCCAGATACGCAGTATTTT. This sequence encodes CASSLEGTSGRGPDTQYF.

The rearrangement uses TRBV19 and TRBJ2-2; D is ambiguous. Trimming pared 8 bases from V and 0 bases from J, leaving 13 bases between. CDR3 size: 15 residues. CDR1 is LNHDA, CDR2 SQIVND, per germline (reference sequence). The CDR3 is CASSIGPPNTGELFF. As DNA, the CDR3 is TGTGCCAGTTCGATCGGACCCCCGAACACCGGGGAGCTGTTTTTT.

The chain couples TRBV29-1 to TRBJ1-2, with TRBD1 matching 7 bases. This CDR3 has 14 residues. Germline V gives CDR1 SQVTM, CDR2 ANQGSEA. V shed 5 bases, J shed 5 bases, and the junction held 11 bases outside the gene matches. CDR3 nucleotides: TGCAGCGTTACTACCGGGACAGAAGTTTATGGCTACACCTTC. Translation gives CSVTTGTEVYGYTF.

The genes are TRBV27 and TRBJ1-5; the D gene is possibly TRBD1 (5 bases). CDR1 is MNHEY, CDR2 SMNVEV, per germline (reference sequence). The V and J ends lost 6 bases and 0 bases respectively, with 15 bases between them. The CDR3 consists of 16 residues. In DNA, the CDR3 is TGTGCCAGCAGACCACGGGGGGGTATTAGCAATCAGCCCCAGCATTTT. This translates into CASRPRGGISNQPQHF.

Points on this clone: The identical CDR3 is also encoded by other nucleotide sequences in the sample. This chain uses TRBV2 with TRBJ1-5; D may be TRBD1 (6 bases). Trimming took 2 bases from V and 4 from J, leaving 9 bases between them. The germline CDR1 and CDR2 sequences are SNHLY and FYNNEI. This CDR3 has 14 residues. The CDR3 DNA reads TGTGCCAGCAGTGAAAATACAGGGAATCAGCCCCAGCATTTT. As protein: CASSENTGNQPQHF.

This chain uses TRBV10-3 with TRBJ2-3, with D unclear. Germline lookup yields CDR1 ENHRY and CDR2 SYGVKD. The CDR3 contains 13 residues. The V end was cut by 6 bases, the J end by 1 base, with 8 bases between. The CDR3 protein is CAISWTGTDTQYF. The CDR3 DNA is TGTGCCATCAGCTGGACCGGCACAGATACGCAGTATTTT.

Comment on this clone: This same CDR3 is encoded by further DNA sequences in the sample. CDR3 bases: TGCGCCAGCAGCTTGTCACTAGCGGGAACCGGGGAGCTGTTTTTT. Protein: CASSLSLAGTGELFF. V and J are TRBV5-1 and TRBJ2-2, with 10 nucleotides matching TRBD2. Per the germline V gene, CDR1 is SGHRS and CDR2 is YFSETQ. The CDR3 spans 15 residues. The V gene end was trimmed by 1 base and the J gene end by 5 bases; junction bases not matched to a gene: 2.

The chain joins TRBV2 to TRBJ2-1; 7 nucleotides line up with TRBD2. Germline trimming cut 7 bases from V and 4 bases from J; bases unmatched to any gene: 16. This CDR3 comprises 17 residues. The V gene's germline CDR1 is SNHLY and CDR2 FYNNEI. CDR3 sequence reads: CASILEVGGRAYNEQFF. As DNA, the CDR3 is TGTGCCAGCATTCTCGAGGTGGGCGGGAGAGCGTACAATGAGCAGTTCTTC.

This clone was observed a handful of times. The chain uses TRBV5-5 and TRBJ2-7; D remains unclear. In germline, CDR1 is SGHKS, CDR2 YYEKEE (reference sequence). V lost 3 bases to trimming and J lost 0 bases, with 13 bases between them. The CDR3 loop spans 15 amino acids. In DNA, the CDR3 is TGTGCCAGCAGCTCCGCGTGGGGTTCCTCCTACGAGCAGTACTTC. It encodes CASSSAWGSSYEQYF.

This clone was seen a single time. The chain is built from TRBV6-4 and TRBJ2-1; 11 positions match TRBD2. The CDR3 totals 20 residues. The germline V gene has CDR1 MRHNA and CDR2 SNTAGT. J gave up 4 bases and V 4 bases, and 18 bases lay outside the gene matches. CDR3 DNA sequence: TGTGCCAGCAGTGTCTCCGGGACTAGCGGCCCTGTTCTGGTATACAATGAGCAGTTCTTC. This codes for CASSVSGTSGPVLVYNEQFF.

Written as DNA, the CDR3 is TGTGCCAGCAGCTTAGTGGCCCGACAAGAGACCCAGTACTTC. Amino acid sequence: CASSLVARQETQYF. The genes are TRBV7-9 and TRBJ2-5; no reliable D call. The CDR3 spans 14 residues. Trimming cost V 1 base and J 2 bases, with 8 bases left between them. Germline loops: CDR1 SEHNR, CDR2 FQNEAQ (reference sequence).

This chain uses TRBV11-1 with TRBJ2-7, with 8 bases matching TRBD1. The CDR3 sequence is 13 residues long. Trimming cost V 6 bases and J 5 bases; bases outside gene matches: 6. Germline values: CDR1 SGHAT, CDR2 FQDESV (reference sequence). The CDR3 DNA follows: TGTGCCAGCAGTCGGACAGGGAGCCACGAGCAGTACTTC. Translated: CASSRTGSHEQYF. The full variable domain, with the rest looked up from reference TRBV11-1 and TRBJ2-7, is EAEVAQSPRYKITEKSQAVAFWCDPISGHATLYWYRQILGQGPELLVQFQDESVVDDSQLPKDRFSAERLKGVDSTLKIQPAELGDSAMYLCASSRTGSHEQYFGPGTRLTVT.

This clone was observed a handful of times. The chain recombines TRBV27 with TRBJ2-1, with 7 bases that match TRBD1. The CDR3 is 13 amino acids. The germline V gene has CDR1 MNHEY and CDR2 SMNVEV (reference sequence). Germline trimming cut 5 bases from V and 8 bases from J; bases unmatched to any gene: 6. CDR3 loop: CASSQGQYDEQFF. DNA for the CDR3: TGTGCCAGCAGTCAGGGACAGTACGATGAGCAGTTCTTC.

The CDR3 bases are TGTGCCATCAGTGAGCGGGAGTTGTTTGTAGATACGCAGTATTTT. Translated: CAISERELFVDTQYF. The gene calls are TRBV10-3 and TRBJ2-3; tentatively, D is TRBD2 (6 bases). This CDR3 comprises 15 residues. Trimming took off 2 bases at V and 5 bases at J, with 14 bases between the two ends. Germline V gives CDR1 ENHRY, CDR2 SYGVKD.

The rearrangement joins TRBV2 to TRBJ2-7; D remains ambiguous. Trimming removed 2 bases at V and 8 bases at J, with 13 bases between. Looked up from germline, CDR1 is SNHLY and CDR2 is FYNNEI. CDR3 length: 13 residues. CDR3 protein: CASSENLAAKQYF. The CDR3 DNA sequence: TGTGCCAGCAGTGAAAATCTTGCGGCAAAGCAGTACTTC. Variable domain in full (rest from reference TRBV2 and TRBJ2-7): EPEVTQTPSHQVTQMGQEVILRCVPISNHLYFYWYRQILGQKVEFLVSFYNNEISEKSEIFDDQFSVERPDGSNFTLKIRSTKLEDSAMYFCASSENLAAKQYFGPGTRLTVT.

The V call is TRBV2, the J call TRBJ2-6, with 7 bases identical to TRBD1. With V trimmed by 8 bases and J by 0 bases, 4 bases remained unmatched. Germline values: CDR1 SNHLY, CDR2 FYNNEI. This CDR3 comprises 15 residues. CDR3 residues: CASGGQPSGANVLTF. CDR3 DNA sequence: TGTGCCAGCGGGGGACAGCCCTCTGGGGCCAACGTCCTGACTTTC. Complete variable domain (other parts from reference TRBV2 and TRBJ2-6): EPEVTQTPSHQVTQMGQEVILRCVPISNHLYFYWYRQILGQKVEFLVSFYNNEISEKSEIFDDQFSVERPDGSNFTLKIRSTKLEDSAMYFCASGGQPSGANVLTFGAGSRLTVL.

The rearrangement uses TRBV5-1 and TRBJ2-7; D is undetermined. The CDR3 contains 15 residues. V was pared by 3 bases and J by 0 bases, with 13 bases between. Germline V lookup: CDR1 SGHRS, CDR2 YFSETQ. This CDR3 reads CASSSGEVSSYEQYF. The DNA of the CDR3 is TGCGCCAGCAGCTCCGGCGAGGTTTCCTCCTACGAGCAGTACTTC.

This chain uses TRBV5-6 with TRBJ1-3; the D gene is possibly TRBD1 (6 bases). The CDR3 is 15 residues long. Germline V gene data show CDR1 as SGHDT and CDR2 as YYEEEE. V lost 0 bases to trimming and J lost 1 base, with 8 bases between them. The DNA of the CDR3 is TGTGCCAGCAGCTTGGGGGACATTTCTGGAAACACCATATATTTT. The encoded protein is CASSLGDISGNTIYF.

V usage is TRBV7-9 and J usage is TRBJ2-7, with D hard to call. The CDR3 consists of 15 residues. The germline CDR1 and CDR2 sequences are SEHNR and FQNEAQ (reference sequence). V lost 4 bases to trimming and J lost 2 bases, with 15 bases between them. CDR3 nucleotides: TGTGCCAGCAGCTCCCCGGCCGATTCCACCTACGAGCAGTACTTC. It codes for CASSSPADSTYEQYF.

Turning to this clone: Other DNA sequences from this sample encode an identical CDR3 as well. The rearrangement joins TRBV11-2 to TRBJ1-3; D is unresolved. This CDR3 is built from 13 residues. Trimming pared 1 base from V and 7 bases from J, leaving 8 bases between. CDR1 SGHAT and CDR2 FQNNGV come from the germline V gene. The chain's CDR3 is CASSLGEGNTIYF. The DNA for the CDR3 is TGTGCCAGCAGCTTAGGGGAAGGGAACACCATATATTTT.

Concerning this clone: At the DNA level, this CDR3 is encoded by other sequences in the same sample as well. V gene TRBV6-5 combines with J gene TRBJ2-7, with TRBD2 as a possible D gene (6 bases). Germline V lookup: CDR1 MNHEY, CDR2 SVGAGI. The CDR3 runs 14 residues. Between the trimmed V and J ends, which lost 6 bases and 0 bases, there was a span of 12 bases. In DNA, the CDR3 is TGTGCCAGCAGACGGGACTTTAGCTCCTACGAGCAGTACTTC. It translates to CASRRDFSSYEQYF.

The CDR3 nucleotides read TGCGCCAGCAGCTGGGCTGGGAACACTGAAGCTTTCTTT. It codes for CASSWAGNTEAFF. The chain couples TRBV5-1 to TRBJ1-1; D is unresolved. Germline V gene sequence: CDR1 SGHRS, CDR2 YFSETQ. The CDR3 has 13 amino acids. V shed 3 bases and J shed 1 base, with 7 bases lying between them. Filled out from reference TRBV5-1 and TRBJ1-1, the complete variable domain reads KAGVTQTPRYLIKTRGQQVTLSCSPISGHRSVSWYQQTPGQGLQFLFEYFSETQRNKGNFPGRFSGRQFSNSRSEMNVSTLELGDSALYLCASSWAGNTEAFFGQGTRLTVV.

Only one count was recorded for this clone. CDR3 residues: CASSAATSVNEQFF. CDR3 nucleotide sequence: TGTGCCAGCAGCGCCGCAACTAGCGTCAATGAGCAGTTCTTC. J is TRBJ2-1 and V is TRBV13; 7 bases agree with TRBD2. The CDR3 loop spans 14 amino acids. The junction had 7 bases not matched to a gene; V was cut back by 5 bases and J by 6 bases. From germline, CDR1 is PRHDT and CDR2 FYEKMQ (reference sequence).